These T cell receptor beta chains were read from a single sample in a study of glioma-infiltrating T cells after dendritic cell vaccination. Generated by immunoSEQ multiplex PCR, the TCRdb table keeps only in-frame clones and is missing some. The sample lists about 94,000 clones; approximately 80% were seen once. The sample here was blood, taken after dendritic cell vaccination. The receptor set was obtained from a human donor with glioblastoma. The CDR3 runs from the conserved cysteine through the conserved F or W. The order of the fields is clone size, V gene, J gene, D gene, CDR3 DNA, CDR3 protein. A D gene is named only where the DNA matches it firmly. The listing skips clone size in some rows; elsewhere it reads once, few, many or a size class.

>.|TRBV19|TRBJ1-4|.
TGTGCCAGTAGTCACGAGGGAATAGAGGAAAAACTGTTTTTT
CASSHEGIEEKLFF
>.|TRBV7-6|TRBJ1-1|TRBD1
TGTGCCAGCAGCGCCAGGGGACAGGGAAAACTAGTAAGCACTGAAGCTTTCTTT
CASSARGQGKLVSTEAFF
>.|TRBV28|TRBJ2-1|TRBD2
TGTGCCAGCACGGGAGGCTCCTACAATGAGCAGTTCTTC
CASTGGSYNEQFF
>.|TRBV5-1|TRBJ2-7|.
TGCGCCAGCAGCTTGGCCTACAGCCCCTACGAGCAGTACTTC
CASSLAYSPYEQYF
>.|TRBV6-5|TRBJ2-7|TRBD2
TGTGCCAGCAGTTATTATCCTAGCGGGTCCTACGAGCAGTACTTC
CASSYYPSGSYEQYF
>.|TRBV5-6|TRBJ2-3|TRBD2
TGTGCCAGCAGCTCCCTGGGACTAGCGGGCACAGATACGCAGTATTTT
CASSSLGLAGTDTQYF
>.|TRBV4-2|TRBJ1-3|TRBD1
TGTGCCAGCAGCCTTGCGGACAGGGGGACCTCTGGAAACACCATATATTTT
CASSLADRGTSGNTIYF
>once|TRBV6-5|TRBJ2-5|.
TGTGCCAGCAGTTTCACGATCGGGGTTATGGAGACCCAGTACTTC
CASSFTIGVMETQYF
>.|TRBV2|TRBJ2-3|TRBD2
TGTGCCAGCACGGCGGGGGGTACTGGAGATACGCAGTATTTT
CASTAGGTGDTQYF
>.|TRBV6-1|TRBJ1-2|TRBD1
TGTGCCAGCAGTGCCATGGCTCGGGACAGAAGGGGCTACACCTTC
CASSAMARDRRGYTF
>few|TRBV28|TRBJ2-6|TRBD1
TGTGCCAGCAGTCCACGGACAGGGCTACATGGGGCCAACGTCCTGACTTTC
CASSPRTGLHGANVLTF
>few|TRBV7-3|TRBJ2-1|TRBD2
TGTGCCAGCAGCCGCAATCCGGGACTAGCGGGGGGAGAGTACAATGAGCAGTTCTTC
CASSRNPGLAGGEYNEQFF
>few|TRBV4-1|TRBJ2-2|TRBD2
TGCGCCACCAAGCGGGACCTGAACACCGGGGAGCTGTTTTTT
CATKRDLNTGELFF
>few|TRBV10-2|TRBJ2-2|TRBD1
TGCGCCAGCAGTGAGAACAGGGGATTTGGTACCGGGGAGCTGTTTTTT
CASSENRGFGTGELFF
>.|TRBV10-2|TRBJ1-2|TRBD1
TGCGCCAGCACCCCTACCGGGACAGGGATTAACTATGGCTACACCTTC
CASTPTGTGINYGYTF
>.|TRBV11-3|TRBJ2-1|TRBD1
TGTGCCAGCAGCTTAGGCAGGGGGATATACAATGAGCAGTTCTTC
CASSLGRGIYNEQFF
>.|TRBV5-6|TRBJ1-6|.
TGTGCCAGCAGCTTACGACCGAGGAGAGATAATTCACCCCTCCACTTT
CASSLRPRRDNSPLHF
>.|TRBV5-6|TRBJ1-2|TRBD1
TGTGCCAGCAGTTCGGGACAGGGGGCCAACTATGGCTACACCTTC
CASSSGQGANYGYTF
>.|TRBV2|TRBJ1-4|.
TGTGCCAGCAGTGGAGGACAGTCAACTAATGAAAAACTGTTTTTT
CASSGGQSTNEKLFF
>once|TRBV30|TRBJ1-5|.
TGTGCCTGGAGTGTACTGGGGGCTCAGCCCCAGCATTTT
CAWSVLGAQPQHF
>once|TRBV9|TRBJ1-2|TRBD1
TGTGCCAGCAGCGTAGGAGGGACAGGGAACTATGGCTACACCTTC
CASSVGGTGNYGYTF
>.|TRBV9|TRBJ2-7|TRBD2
TGTGCCAGCAGCCTAGGGAGACTAGCGGGAGGATTGTACGAGCAGTACTTC
CASSLGRLAGGLYEQYF
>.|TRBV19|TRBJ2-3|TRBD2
TGTGCCAGTAGTATGGGGACTAGCGGGACAGATACGCAGTATTTT
CASSMGTSGTDTQYF
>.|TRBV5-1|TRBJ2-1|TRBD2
TGCGCCAGCAGCTTGGACCTGGCGGGGGTCAACAATGAGCAGTTCTTC
CASSLDLAGVNNEQFF
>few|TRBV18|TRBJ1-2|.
TGTGCCAGCCCACCACCGAACAGCCTCCCCGCTAACTATGGCTACACCTTC
CASPPPNSLPANYGYTF
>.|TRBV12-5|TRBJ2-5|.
TGTGCTAGTGGGCCCGAAGGGGCCCAAGAGACCCAGTACTTC
CASGPEGAQETQYF
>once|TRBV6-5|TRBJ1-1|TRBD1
TGTGCCAGCAGATCACAGGGGGGTGGCACTGAAGCTTTCTTT
CASRSQGGGTEAFF
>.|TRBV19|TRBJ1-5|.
TGTGCCAGTAGTATGCGGTCGAGCAATCAGCCCCAGCATTTT
CASSMRSSNQPQHF
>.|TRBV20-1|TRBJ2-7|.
TGCAGTGCGTCTCTCTACGAGCAGTACTTC
CSASLYEQYF
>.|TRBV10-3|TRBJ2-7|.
TGTGCCATCAGTGAGCTGGGGCCCAACTACTACGAGCAGTACTTC
CAISELGPNYYEQYF
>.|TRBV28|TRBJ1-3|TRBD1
TGTGCCAGCAGTGGGACAGGGGGTCTAAGCACCATATATTTT
CASSGTGGLSTIYF
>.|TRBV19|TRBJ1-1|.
TGTGCCAGTATGGTTCGTGCCCGGCTAGTGAACACTGAAGCTTTCTTT
CASMVRARLVNTEAFF
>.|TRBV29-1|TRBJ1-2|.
TGCAGCGGGTTGACAGAAAACTATGGCTACACCTTC
CSGLTENYGYTF
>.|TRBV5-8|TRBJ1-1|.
TGTGCCAGCAGTCTGGCGGTGCGGATGAACACTGAAGCTTTCTTT
CASSLAVRMNTEAFF
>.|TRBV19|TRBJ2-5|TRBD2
TGTGCCAGTAGTATAGATCTAGGCGGGGGAGAGACCCAGTACTTC
CASSIDLGGGETQYF
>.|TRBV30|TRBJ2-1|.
TGTGCCGCCCGGACTGACTCCTACAATGAGCAGTTCTTC
CAARTDSYNEQFF
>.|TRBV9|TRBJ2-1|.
TGTGCCAGCAGCGTAGGAACTCTTGGGGCCAATGAGCAGTTCTTC
CASSVGTLGANEQFF
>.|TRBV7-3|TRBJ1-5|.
TGTGCCAGCAGCTTAATTCCAGGTCAGCCCCAGCATTTT
CASSLIPGQPQHF
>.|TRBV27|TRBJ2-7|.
TGTGCCAGCAGTTTGGGGGCTTGGAGTTTTCCTGCTGCCTACGAGCAGTACTTC
CASSLGAWSFPAAYEQYF
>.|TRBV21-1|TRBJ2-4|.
TGTGCCAGCAGCAAAGCGAGCTACAGGTGGGTTCCCGGAGCCAAAAACATTCAGTACTTC
CASSKASYRWVPGAKNIQYF
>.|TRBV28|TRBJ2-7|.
TGTGCCAGCAGCCTGGGGAGGTTTTCCTACGAGCAGTACTTC
CASSLGRFSYEQYF
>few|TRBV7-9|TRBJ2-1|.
TGTGCCAGCAGCTTAGAAAGCTACCGTAATGAGCAGTTCTTC
CASSLESYRNEQFF
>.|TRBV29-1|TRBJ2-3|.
TGCAGCGCTCCCGGGACAACTAACACAGATACGCAGTATTTT
CSAPGTTNTDTQYF
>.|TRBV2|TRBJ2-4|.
TGTGCCAGCCGCAGACAGACTCTAGCCAAAAACATTCAGTACTTC
CASRRQTLAKNIQYF
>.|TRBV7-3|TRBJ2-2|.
TGTGCCAGCAGCCGAATTACAGGGAATGATGGAACCGGGGAGCTGTTTTTT
CASSRITGNDGTGELFF
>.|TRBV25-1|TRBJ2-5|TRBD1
TGTGCCAGCAGTGAACCTCTCGGACAGGGCCCCAGAGAGACCCAGTACTTC
CASSEPLGQGPRETQYF
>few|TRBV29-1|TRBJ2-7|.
TGCAGCGTTGGGGGGCAGGGCAGGTACGAGCAGTACTTC
CSVGGQGRYEQYF
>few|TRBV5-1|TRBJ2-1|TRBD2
TGCGCCAGCAGCTTGGGACTAGCGGGAGGGGGGAAGTCCTACAATGAGCAGTTCTTC
CASSLGLAGGGKSYNEQFF
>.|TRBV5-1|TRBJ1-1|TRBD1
TGCGCCAGCAGCTTGGTTCCTGGACAGGGGAACACTGAAGCTTTCTTT
CASSLVPGQGNTEAFF
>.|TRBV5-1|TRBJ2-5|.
TGCGCCAGCAGCTTGACTGTGGGCCCCCAAGAGACCCAGTACTTC
CASSLTVGPQETQYF
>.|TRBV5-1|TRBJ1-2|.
TGCGCCAGCAGCCGAATCGGTAGCTATGGCTACACCTTC
CASSRIGSYGYTF
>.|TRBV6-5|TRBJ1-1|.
TGTGCCAGCAGTTCCTACAGGAACACTGAAGCTTTCTTT
CASSSYRNTEAFF
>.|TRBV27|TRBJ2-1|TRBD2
TGTGCCAGCAGTTCCATCGGACTAGCGAGCAATGAGCAGTTCTTC
CASSSIGLASNEQFF